This T cell receptor (beta chain) was recovered during a study of CD8+ T cells in alopecia areata listed by TCRdb under 2018. Some background on the complete study: The treated patients took part in an open-label pilot trial in which moderate-to-severe alopecia areata was treated with oral tofacitinib at 5 to 10 mg twice daily. Patients received tofacitinib for 6 to 18 months and were then followed off drug for 6 months to check for delayed response and recurrence. In both human patients and the C3H/HeJ mouse model, the study applied high-throughput TCRbeta sequencing to look at T cell clonal expansion in alopecia areata. Scalp tissue and sorted CD4+ and CD8+ peripheral blood T cells from patchy and totalis/universalis alopecia areata patients and from healthy controls were covered by human TCRbeta sequencing. Biopsies were taken from tofacitinib-treated patients at baseline and again at 4 and 24 weeks into treatment, and several of those patients also had a later scalp biopsy. Clonality in the scalp was compared among normal scalp (n=4), patchy alopecia areata scalp (n=8), and alopecia totalis/universalis scalp (n=8). The RNA source kit depended on sample type: the PAXgene miRNA kit for fixed scalp, the miRNeasy kit for PBMCs, and the RNeasy kit for mouse skin. TCRbeta CDR3 regions were amplified by immunoSEQ multiplex PCR with 35 Vbeta forward and 13 Jbeta reverse primers. Study-level results and caveats: Unlike mouse skin, which is dominated by gammadelta T cells, normal human skin has resident alphabeta T cells that are also sequenced, and this complicates analysis of the scalp TCR repertoire. Shared TCR sequences between patients were less evident than in mice, which may be partly attributable to HLA diversity in the patient population. Lesional scalp, especially in alopecia totalis/universalis, showed higher clonality and more expanded CD8+ clones than normal scalp, suggesting antigenic drive.

As concerns this clone: Its antigen target is currently unknown. No per-base quality is available; no much larger clone lies one base away.

The CDR3 covers 16 residues, taking in both the cysteine and the phenylalanine. Solely the CDR3 DNA is kept, with 48 bases framed from the first base. As encoded in the germline V gene, CDR1 is SGHDT while CDR2 is YYEEEE. V lost 4 bases and J lost 2 bases; the stretch between them is 17 bases long. Peripheral blood and lesional scalp punch biopsies were obtained from patients with alopecia areata. After PBMCs were isolated by density centrifugation and stained for CD3, CD4 and CD8, a FACSAria was used to sort CD4+ and CD8+ T cells. The library came from the immunoSEQ multiplex PCR assay. For TCR sequencing, RNA was extracted from every sample and reverse transcribed into cDNA to serve as template. First-strand cDNA was synthesized using SuperScript III with a 2:1 mix of oligo-dT and random hexamers. A synthetic immune receptor repertoire was used to assess amplification bias, and residual bias was removed computationally. In the source study's methods: After raw reads were preprocessed to remove errors, the CDR3 was defined following IMGT conventions as running from the conserved cysteine to phenylalanine. To get clonality, Shannon entropy was normalized by log2 of the number of productive unique TCRs and the result was subtracted from 1. Scalp TCRbeta sequences were cross-referenced with sorted blood CD4 and CD8 repertoires so that the CD4 or CD8 identity of scalp clones could be inferred. Not all clones reach the TCRdb copy of this immuneACCESS table, which keeps in-frame sequences only. Checked studies attribute under half of the gap to unresolved V genes and leave the rest unexplained. V and J calls plus clone size are reproduced from that table; the DNA served to infer D and trimming. The sample table holds approximately 89,000 clones, of which nearly 45% were seen once. The ten largest make up around 0.8% of the sample.

Sequenced: CD4+ T cells sorted from blood. The TCR originated in a human donor with alopecia areata. Here the chain combines TRBV5-6 and TRBJ2-3; TRBD2 is a weak D gene call, 6 bases matching. The nucleotide sequence reads TGTGCCAGCAGCCGGCAAGCGGGCGGGGCCACAGATACGCAGTATTTT. It is translated as CASSRQAGGATDTQYF.